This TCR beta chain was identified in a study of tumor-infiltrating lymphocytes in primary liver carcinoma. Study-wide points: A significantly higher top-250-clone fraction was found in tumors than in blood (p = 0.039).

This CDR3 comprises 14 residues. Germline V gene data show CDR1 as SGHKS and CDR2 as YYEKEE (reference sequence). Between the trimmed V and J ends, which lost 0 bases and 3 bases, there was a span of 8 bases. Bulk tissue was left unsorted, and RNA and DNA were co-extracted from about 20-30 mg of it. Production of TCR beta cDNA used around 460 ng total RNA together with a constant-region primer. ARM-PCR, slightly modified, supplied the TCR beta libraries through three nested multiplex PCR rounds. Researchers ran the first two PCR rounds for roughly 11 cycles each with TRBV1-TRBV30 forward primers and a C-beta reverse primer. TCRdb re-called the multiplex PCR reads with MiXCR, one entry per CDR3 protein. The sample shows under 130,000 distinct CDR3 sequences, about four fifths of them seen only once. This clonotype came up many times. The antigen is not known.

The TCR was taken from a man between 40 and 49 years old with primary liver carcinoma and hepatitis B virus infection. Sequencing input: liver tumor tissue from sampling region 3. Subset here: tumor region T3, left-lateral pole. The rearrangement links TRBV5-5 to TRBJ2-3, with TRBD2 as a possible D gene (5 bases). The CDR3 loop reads CASSLETGTDTQYF. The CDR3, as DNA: TGTGCCAGCAGCTTGGAGACGGGAACAGATACGCAGTATTTT.